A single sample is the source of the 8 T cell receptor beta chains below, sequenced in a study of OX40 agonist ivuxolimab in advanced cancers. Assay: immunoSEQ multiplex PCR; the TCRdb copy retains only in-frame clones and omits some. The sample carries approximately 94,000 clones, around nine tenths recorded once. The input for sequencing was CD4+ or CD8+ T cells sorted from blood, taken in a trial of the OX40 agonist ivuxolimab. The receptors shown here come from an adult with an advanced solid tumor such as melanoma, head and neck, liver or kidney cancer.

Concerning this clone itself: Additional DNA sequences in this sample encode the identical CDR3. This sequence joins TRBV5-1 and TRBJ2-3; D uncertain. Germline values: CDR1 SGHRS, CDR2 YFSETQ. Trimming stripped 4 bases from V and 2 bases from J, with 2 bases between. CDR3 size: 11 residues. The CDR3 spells CASSLTDTQYF. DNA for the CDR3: TGCGCCAGCAGCCTCACAGATACGCAGTATTTT.

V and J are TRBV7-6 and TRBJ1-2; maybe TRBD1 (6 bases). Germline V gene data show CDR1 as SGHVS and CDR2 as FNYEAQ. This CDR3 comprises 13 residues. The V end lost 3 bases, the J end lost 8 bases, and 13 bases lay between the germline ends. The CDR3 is CASSFRQGHGYTF. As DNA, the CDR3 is TGTGCCAGCAGCTTCCGGCAGGGACACGGCTACACCTTC. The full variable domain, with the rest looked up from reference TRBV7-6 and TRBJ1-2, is GAGVSQSPRYKVTKRGQDVALRCDPISGHVSLYWYRQALGQGPEFLTYFNYEAQQDKSGLPNDRFSAERPEGSISTLTIQRTEQRDSAMYRCASSFRQGHGYTFGSGTRLTVV.

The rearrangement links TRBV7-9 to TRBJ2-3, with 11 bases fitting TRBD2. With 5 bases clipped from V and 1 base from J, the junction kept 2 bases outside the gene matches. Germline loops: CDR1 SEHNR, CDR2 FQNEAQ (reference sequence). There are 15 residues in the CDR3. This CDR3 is CASSQLAGGTDTQYF. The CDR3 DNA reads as TGTGCCAGCAGCCAACTAGCGGGGGGCACAGATACGCAGTATTTT. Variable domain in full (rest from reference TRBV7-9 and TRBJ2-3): DTGVSQNPRHKITKRGQNVTFRCDPISEHNRLYWYRQTLGQGPEFLTYFQNEAQLEKSRLLSDRFSAERPKGSFSTLEIQRTEQGDSAMYLCASSQLAGGTDTQYFGPGTRLTVL.

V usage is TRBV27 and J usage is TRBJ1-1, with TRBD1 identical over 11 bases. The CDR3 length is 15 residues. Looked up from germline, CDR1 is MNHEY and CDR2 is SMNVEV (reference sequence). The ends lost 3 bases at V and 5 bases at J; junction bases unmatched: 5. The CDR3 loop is CASSFSGTGGTEAFF. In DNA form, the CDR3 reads TGTGCCAGCAGTTTCTCCGGGACAGGGGGTACTGAAGCTTTCTTT.

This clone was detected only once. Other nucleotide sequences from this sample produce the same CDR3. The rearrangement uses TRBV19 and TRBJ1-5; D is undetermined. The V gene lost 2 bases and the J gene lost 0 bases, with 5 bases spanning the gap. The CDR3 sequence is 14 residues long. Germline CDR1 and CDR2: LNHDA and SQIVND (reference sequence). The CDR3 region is CASSILYSNQPQHF. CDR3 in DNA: TGTGCCAGTAGTATATTATATAGCAATCAGCCCCAGCATTTT.

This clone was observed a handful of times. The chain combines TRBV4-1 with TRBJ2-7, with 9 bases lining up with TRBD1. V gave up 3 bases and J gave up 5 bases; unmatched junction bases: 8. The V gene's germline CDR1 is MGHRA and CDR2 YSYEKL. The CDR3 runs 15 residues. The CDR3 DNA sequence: TGCGCCAGCAGCCATCCGGGACAGGGCCAACACGAGCAGTACTTC. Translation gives CASSHPGQGQHEQYF.

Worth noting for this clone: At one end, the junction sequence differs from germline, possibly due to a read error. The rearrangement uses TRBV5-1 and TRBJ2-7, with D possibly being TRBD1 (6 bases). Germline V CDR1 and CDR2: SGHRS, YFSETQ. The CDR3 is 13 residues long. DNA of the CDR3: TGCGCCAGCGGCTTGACTGGGGGCGGCGAGCAGTACTTC. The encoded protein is CASGLTGGGEQYF.

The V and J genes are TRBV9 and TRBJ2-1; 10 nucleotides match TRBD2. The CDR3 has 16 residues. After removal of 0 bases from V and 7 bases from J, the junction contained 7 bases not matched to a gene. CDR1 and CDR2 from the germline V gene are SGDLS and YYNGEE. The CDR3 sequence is CASSVALGSGRNEQFF. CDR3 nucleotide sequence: TGTGCCAGCAGCGTAGCTTTAGGTAGCGGGAGGAATGAGCAGTTCTTC.